A selection of T cell receptor beta chains follows, all from one sample in a study of shared clonotypes between healthy human individuals. Profiling relied on immunoSEQ multiplex PCR, and the TCRdb table lists in-frame clones only, not all of them. The sample yields about 2 million clones, roughly 96% seen once. Sequenced: naive CD4+ T cells sorted from blood. These receptors were obtained from a man between 18 and 29 years old in good health. CDR3s include the opening cysteine and the closing phenylalanine or tryptophan. The D gene is left open where the match is weak. For some rows the clone size is stated as once, few or many, or as a class when expanded; others skip it.

>NA|TRBJ1-6|TRBV18|TRBD1
TGTGCCAGCTCACTGACAGGGGGACGTAATTCACCCCTCCACTTT
CASSLTGGRNSPLHF
>NA|TRBJ2-7|TRBV5-1|NA
TGCGCCAGCAGCCAGACCGGGACGGGGATCTACGAGCAGTACTTC
CASSQTGTGIYEQYF
>NA|TRBJ2-1|TRBV7-2|NA
TGTGCCAGCAGCCCAGGGGGGACTGGGTACAATGAGCAGTTCTTC
CASSPGGTGYNEQFF
>NA|TRBJ1-2|TRBV28|TRBD1
TGTGCCAGCAGCCTGACCGGGACAGGGGATTATGGCTACACCTTC
CASSLTGTGDYGYTF
>NA|TRBJ2-7|TRBV7-2|NA
TGTGCCAGCAGCTTTGGTGGGGACGCGTACTTC
CASSFGGDAYF
>NA|TRBJ1-2|TRBV7-9|NA
TGTGCCAGCAGCGGGGGGGCCTTAAGCAACTATGGCTACACCTTC
CASSGGALSNYGYTF
>NA|TRBJ1-4|TRBV18|NA
TGTGCCAGCGCTCGGAGTGCAACTAATGAAAAACTGTTTTTT
CASARSATNEKLFF
>once|TRBJ1-3|TRBV5-3|TRBD1
TGTGCCAGAAGCATCGGACAGGGGTTAACCATTGGAAACACCATATATTTT
CARSIGQGLTIGNTIYF
>NA|TRBJ2-2|TRBV28|NA
TGTGCCAGCAGTCGGAGACCGGGAGTGAACACCGGGGAGCTGTTTTTT
CASSRRPGVNTGELFF
>once|TRBJ1-3|TRBV12-5|NA
TGTGCTAGTGCCGTATACCCTGGAAACACCATATATTTT
CASAVYPGNTIYF
>NA|TRBJ2-3|TRBV29-1|NA
TGCAGCGTTGAAGAGGACACAGATACGCAGTATTTT
CSVEEDTDTQYF
>NA|TRBJ1-2|TRBV25-1|NA
TGTGCCAGCAGTGAGCCCGGACAGCTAGCTAACTATGGCTACACCTTC
CASSEPGQLANYGYTF